The rows below give T cell receptor beta chains drawn from one sample of a study of B cell selection in AIRE deficiency. Clones were read by immunoSEQ multiplex PCR, and TCRdb kept only the in-frame ones, dropping some. Of under 30,000 clones listed, almost 98% are singletons. The sample taken for sequencing was conventional CD4+ T cells sorted from PBMCs. The receptors shown here come from a human donor with AIRE deficiency. CDR3s include the opening cysteine and the closing phenylalanine or tryptophan. Each record gives: D gene, J gene, V gene, clone size, CDR3 protein, CDR3 DNA. A D gene is named only where the DNA matches it firmly. Size tells how often a clone was seen (once, few, many) or the class of an expanded clone, and some rows leave it out.

TRBD2	TRBJ2-7	TRBV7-2	NA	CASSLVGLAGGLNEQYF	TGTGCCAGCAGCTTAGTAGGGCTAGCGGGAGGGTTAAACGAGCAGTACTTC
TRBD2	TRBJ2-1	TRBV5-8	NA	CASSWGLADIYNEQFF	TGTGCCAGCAGCTGGGGACTAGCGGATATTTACAATGAGCAGTTCTTC
NA	TRBJ1-1	TRBV5-1	NA	CASSLVPVQGKNTEAFF	TGCGCCAGCAGCTTGGTCCCCGTTCAGGGGAAGAACACTGAAGCTTTCTTT
TRBD1	TRBJ2-7	TRBV5-3	NA	CASSPGQTYEQYF	TGTGCCAGCAGCCCGGGACAGACCTACGAGCAGTACTTC
NA	TRBJ2-2	TRBV7-3	NA	CASSFRGNTGELFF	TGTGCCAGCAGCTTCCGCGGGAACACCGGGGAGCTGTTTTTT
NA	TRBJ2-2	TRBV12-2	NA	CASRPPGQINTGELFF	TGTGCAAGTCGCCCCCCCGGACAGATCAACACCGGGGAGCTGTTTTTT
TRBD2	TRBJ2-3	TRBV13	NA	CASSLGLRAASGVTDTQYF	TGTGCCAGCAGCTTAGGCCTCCGTGCGGCTAGCGGGGTCACAGATACGCAGTATTTT
TRBD1	TRBJ1-2	TRBV6-1	NA	CASKKDRGDYGYTF	TGTGCCAGCAAAAAAGACAGGGGCGACTATGGCTACACCTTC
NA	TRBJ2-1	TRBV20-1	NA	CSARERSEQFF	TGCAGTGCTAGAGAACGGAGTGAGCAGTTCTTC
TRBD1	TRBJ1-2	TRBV6-5	NA	CASSNDRGFYGYTF	TGTGCCAGCAGTAATGACAGGGGGTTCTATGGCTACACCTTC
TRBD2	TRBJ2-5	TRBV4-3	once	CASSQVSGLGETQYF	TGCGCCAGCAGCCAAGTCTCGGGACTAGGAGAGACCCAGTACTTC
NA	TRBJ2-1	TRBV19	NA	CASSPGYNEQFF	TGTGCCAGTAGTCCGGGATACAATGAGCAGTTCTTC
NA	TRBJ2-7	TRBV4-3	NA	CASSQELGYEQYF	TGCGCCAGCAGCCAAGAACTAGGGTACGAGCAGTACTTC
NA	TRBJ1-2	TRBV23-1	NA	CASSQSTGTNYGYTF	TGCGCCAGCAGTCAATCCACAGGGACGAACTATGGCTACACCTTC
NA	TRBJ1-2	TRBV6-6	few	CASSLLGIQVLNGYTF	TGTGCCAGCAGCCTACTGGGGATTCAGGTTCTTAATGGCTACACCTTC
NA	TRBJ2-3	TRBV18	NA	CASSPRTTDTQYF	TGTGCCAGCTCACCACGGACGACAGATACGCAGTATTTT
NA	TRBJ1-1	TRBV14	once	CASSQDQRGEAFF	TGTGCCAGCAGCCAAGATCAACGGGGCGAAGCTTTCTTT
NA	TRBJ2-7	TRBV15	once	CATSRGGGTSSYEQYF	TGTGCCACCAGCAGAGGTGGGGGGACGAGCTCCTACGAGCAGTACTTC
TRBD1	TRBJ1-5	TRBV7-2	NA	CASSSTGGSNQPQHF	TGTGCCAGCAGCTCTACAGGGGGCAGCAATCAGCCCCAGCATTTT
NA	TRBJ2-7	TRBV11-2	NA	CASSTYYEQYF	TGTGCCAGCAGTACCTACTACGAGCAGTACTTC
NA	TRBJ2-1	TRBV28	NA	CASSSTGRLLMGYNEQFF	TGTGCCAGCAGCTCGACAGGACGGCTCCTTATGGGTTACAATGAGCAGTTCTTC
NA	TRBJ2-2	TRBV11-3	once	CASSRGQGNTGELFF	TGTGCCAGCAGCCGGGGGCAGGGTAACACCGGGGAGCTGTTTTTT
NA	TRBJ2-1	TRBV6-5	NA	CASSYSGTWRGNEQFF	TGTGCCAGCAGTTACTCCGGGACCTGGAGGGGTAATGAGCAGTTCTTC
NA	TRBJ1-2	TRBV19	NA	CASSTTGTFYGGYTF	TGTGCCAGTAGTACAACCGGGACATTCTATGGCGGCTACACCTTC
TRBD2	TRBJ2-1	TRBV11-3	NA	CASSLEAGAYNEQFF	TGTGCCAGCAGCTTAGAGGCGGGGGCCTACAATGAGCAGTTCTTC
NA	TRBJ2-5	TRBV28	NA	CASEEGREETQYF	TGTGCCAGCGAAGAGGGTCGGGAAGAGACCCAGTACTTC
NA	TRBJ1-2	TRBV6-1	NA	CASSRVQGLNYGYTF	TGTGCCAGCAGTCGAGTCCAGGGATTAAACTATGGCTACACCTTC
NA	TRBJ1-1	TRBV19	NA	CASSIDSGTEAFF	TGTGCCAGTAGTATCGACTCGGGCACTGAAGCTTTCTTT
NA	TRBJ2-3	TRBV6-5	NA	CASSYRGKYLDTQYF	TGTGCCAGCAGTTACCGGGGCAAATACCTAGATACGCAGTATTTT
TRBD1	TRBJ2-3	TRBV2	once	CASSGPRMGQGTDTQYF	TGTGCCAGCAGTGGACCCCGAATGGGACAGGGAACAGATACGCAGTATTTT
TRBD1	TRBJ1-1	TRBV28	NA	CASSLVGAGGTEAFF	TGTGCCAGCAGTTTGGTGGGGGCAGGGGGCACTGAAGCTTTCTTT
NA	TRBJ2-7	TRBV30	once	CAWSATWGRVSYEQYF	TGTGCCTGGAGTGCGACCTGGGGCAGGGTTTCCTACGAGCAGTACTTC
NA	TRBJ2-3	TRBV6-5	NA	CASSPGTSTDTQYF	TGTGCCAGCAGTCCCGGGACTTCCACAGATACGCAGTATTTT
NA	TRBJ2-2	TRBV18	NA	CASSAGTGSTGELFF	TGTGCCAGCTCAGCCGGGACTGGGAGCACCGGGGAGCTGTTTTTT
NA	TRBJ2-5	TRBV29-1	NA	CSVRDGQETQYF	TGCAGCGTACGGGACGGCCAAGAGACCCAGTACTTC
TRBD1	TRBJ2-2	TRBV9	NA	CASSVLTGGGELFF	TGTGCCAGCAGCGTATTGACAGGGGGCGGGGAGCTGTTTTTT
NA	TRBJ1-3	TRBV18	NA	CASSPRTETGNTIYF	TGTGCCAGCTCACCCCGGACAGAAACTGGAAACACCATATATTTT
NA	TRBJ1-2	TRBV4-2	NA	CASSQDGREGGYTF	TGTGCCAGCAGCCAAGATGGCAGAGAGGGTGGCTACACCTTC
TRBD2	TRBJ2-3	TRBV28	NA	CASSPGGPTDTQYF	TGTGCCAGCAGCCCGGGGGGACCCACAGATACGCAGTATTTT